This T cell receptor beta chain was profiled in a study of T cells in Graves' hyperthyroidism and ophthalmopathy. The sample holds a few counts of this clonotype. Its antigen is undetermined. Out of approximately 9.9 ml of fresh peripheral blood came the PBMCs. TCR beta CDR3 regions were amplified from RNA transcripts. During a first-round RT-PCR of the TCR CDR3, the HTBI primer set was used. TCRdb re-derived calls from the multiplex PCR reads in MiXCR, one entry per CDR3 protein. The data contain fewer than 400,000 distinct CDR3 sequences, about 15% of them seen just once; the ten biggest clones take up around a quarter. The CDR3 extends over 15 amino acids. Germline CDR1 is MGHRA and CDR2 is YSYEKL. Unmatched junction bases numbered 6, after V lost 0 bases and J lost 4 bases. Study-wide results and caveats: Using 13 V-J features, a model discriminated ophthalmopathy from stable hyperthyroidism.

This chain uses TRBV4-1 with TRBJ2-7, with TRBD2 matching over 7 bases. Sequenced sample: blood. The sequence was collected from a woman under 30 with Graves' hyperthyroidism that later progressed to Graves' ophthalmopathy. The CDR3 region is CASSQEVLAEYEQYF. The CDR3 bases are TGCGCCAGCAGCCAAGAGGTCCTAGCGGAGTACGAGCAGTACTTC.